A selection of T cell receptor beta chains follows, all from one sample in a study of shared clonotypes between healthy human individuals. TCRdb's copy holds only in-frame clones and misses some; the assay was immunoSEQ multiplex PCR. The data hold 2 million to 2.5 million clones, with just over 90% observed a single time. Sequenced input: naive CD8+ T cells from PBMCs. These receptors all stem from a man younger than 30 in good health. Some clones in this sample may be carry-over from other donors' samples. Each CDR3 is given with its conserved first and last residue. A D gene is named only where the DNA matches it firmly. Expanded clones get a size class; other rows say once, few or many, or leave the size out.

J | size | D | length | V | CDR3 | DNA
TRBJ2-1 | once | NA | 15 | TRBV7-9 | CASSPIGTSWNEQFF | TGTGCCAGCAGCCCGATAGGGACCTCCTGGAACGAGCAGTTCTTC
TRBJ1-1 | NA | NA | 12 | TRBV28 | CASSLRRVDAFF | TGTGCCAGCAGTTTACGCAGGGTTGATGCTTTCTTT
TRBJ2-7 | NA | NA | 15 | TRBV27 | CASSLSRVGLHEQYF | TGTGCCAGCAGTTTATCCAGAGTAGGGTTGCACGAGCAGTACTTC
TRBJ2-7 | NA | TRBD2 | 18 | TRBV27 | CASSLIGTSGSGGYEQYF | TGTGCCAGCAGTTTAATAGGGACTAGCGGGAGTGGGGGCTACGAGCAGTACTTC
TRBJ2-1 | once | TRBD2 | 16 | TRBV27 | CASSLRAGGRNNEQFF | TGTGCCAGCAGTTTAAGAGCGGGAGGGCGGAACAATGAGCAGTTCTTC
TRBJ1-2 | once | TRBD1 | 14 | TRBV7-9 | CASSSGQGNHGYTF | TGTGCCAGCAGCTCAGGACAGGGGAACCATGGCTACACCTTC
TRBJ1-1 | NA | TRBD1 | 14 | TRBV10-1 | CASSEQGMNTEAFF | TGCGCCAGCAGCGAACAGGGGATGAACACTGAAGCTTTCTTT
TRBJ2-2 | once | NA | 15 | TRBV25-1 | CASSEQGLNTGELFF | TGTGCCAGCAGTGAACAAGGCCTGAACACCGGGGAGCTGTTTTTT
TRBJ1-5 | NA | NA | 12 | TRBV7-8 | CASARRGQPQHF | TGTGCCAGCGCTAGGAGAGGGCAGCCCCAGCATTTT
TRBJ1-6 | NA | TRBD1 | 15 | TRBV9 | CASSPWTGGGSPLHF | TGTGCCAGCAGCCCCTGGACAGGGGGCGGTTCACCCCTCCACTTT
TRBJ1-2 | NA | TRBD1 | 16 | TRBV15 | CATSRDRDRAYYGYTF | TGTGCCACCAGCAGAGATAGGGACAGGGCCTACTATGGCTACACCTTC
TRBJ2-1 | NA | NA | 16 | TRBV4-1 | CASSQDARGRYNEQFF | TGCGCCAGCAGCCAAGATGCCAGGGGTCGGTACAATGAGCAGTTCTTC
TRBJ2-7 | NA | NA | 15 | TRBV4-3 | CASSQGWDAPREQYF | TGCGCCAGCAGCCAAGGTTGGGACGCTCCGAGGGAGCAGTACTTC
TRBJ1-5 | NA | NA | 11 | TRBV6-4 | CAPTAEQPQHF | TGTGCCCCGACCGCAGAGCAGCCCCAGCATTTT
TRBJ2-7 | NA | NA | 13 | TRBV28 | CASSLSSRYEQYF | TGTGCCAGCAGCCTCTCGTCGAGGTACGAGCAGTACTTC
TRBJ1-1 | NA | NA | 15 | TRBV4-1 | CASSQVPGRNTEAFF | TGCGCCAGCAGCCAAGTTCCGGGGCGGAACACTGAAGCTTTCTTT
TRBJ2-7 | NA | TRBD1 | 15 | TRBV13 | CASSGRDRGPYEQYF | TGTGCCAGCAGCGGCCGGGACAGGGGACCTTACGAGCAGTACTTC
TRBJ1-1 | NA | NA | 12 | TRBV19 | CASVRENTEAFF | TGTGCCAGTGTTCGGGAGAACACTGAAGCTTTCTTT
TRBJ2-3 | NA | NA | 17 | TRBV7-2 | CASSYLSRRAVADTQYF | TGTGCCAGCAGCTATCTCTCCCGGAGGGCCGTCGCAGATACGCAGTATTTT
TRBJ2-6 | NA | NA | 16 | TRBV21-1 | CASIPRASSGANVLTF | TGTGCCAGCATTCCCAGAGCGAGCTCTGGGGCCAACGTCCTGACTTTC
TRBJ2-2 | NA | NA | 15 | TRBV4-1 | CASSLEVKVPGELFF | TGCGCCAGCAGTTTGGAGGTTAAAGTGCCCGGGGAGCTGTTTTTT
TRBJ2-1 | NA | NA | 12 | TRBV5-1 | CASSLAGSEQFF | TGCGCCAGCAGCTTAGCAGGGAGTGAGCAGTTCTTC
TRBJ1-2 | NA | NA | 16 | TRBV11-2 | CASRVGQGWILLGYTF | TGTGCCAGCAGGGTGGGGCAGGGCTGGATCCTACTTGGCTACACCTTC
TRBJ2-7 | few | TRBD1 | 15 | TRBV2 | CASSANRGQGYEQYF | TGTGCCAGCAGTGCAAACCGGGGACAGGGGTACGAGCAGTACTTC
TRBJ2-1 | NA | TRBD1 | 17 | TRBV10-3 | CAITTTSTGAPTGEQFF | TGTGCCATTACCACTACCTCGACAGGGGCCCCTACGGGTGAGCAGTTCTTC
TRBJ2-1 | NA | NA | 11 | TRBV27 | CASQASNEQFF | TGTGCCAGCCAAGCTAGCAATGAGCAGTTCTTC
TRBJ2-5 | NA | TRBD1 | 15 | TRBV18 | CASSNRDRGLETQYF | TGTGCCAGCTCAAACCGGGACAGGGGGCTGGAGACCCAGTACTTC
TRBJ2-7 | once | TRBD1 | 13 | TRBV29-1 | CSVRTGVLYEQYF | TGCAGCGTGCGGACAGGGGTTCTCTACGAGCAGTACTTC
TRBJ2-7 | NA | NA | 12 | TRBV5-6 | CASSSQGDEQYF | TGTGCCAGCAGTTCTCAGGGTGACGAGCAGTACTTT
TRBJ1-2 | NA | NA | 16 | TRBV9 | CASSPPGGLGERRYTF | TGTGCCAGCAGCCCACCGGGGGGGCTTGGGGAGCGGAGGTACACCTTC
TRBJ1-1 | NA | NA | 17 | TRBV27 | CASSHGSRGTHYTEAFF | TGTGCCAGCAGCCACGGTTCCCGGGGGACTCACTACACTGAAGCTTTCTTT
TRBJ2-7 | NA | NA | 15 | TRBV19 | CASSIGAGTYYEQYF | TGTGCCAGTAGTATAGGGGCAGGTACTTACTACGAGCAGTACTTC
TRBJ2-4 | NA | NA | 17 | TRBV5-1 | CASRGQELVGSKNIQYF | TGCGCCAGCCGGGGGCAGGAGTTGGTTGGGTCCAAAAACATTCAGTACTTC
TRBJ2-6 | NA | NA | 12 | TRBV9 | CASSPPANVLTF | TGTGCCAGCAGCCCACCAGCCAACGTCCTGACTTTC
TRBJ1-1 | NA | NA | 13 | TRBV6-5 | CASSLWGNTEAFF | TGTGCCAGCTCCCTTTGGGGGAACACTGAAGCTTTCTTT
TRBJ2-7 | NA | NA | 15 | TRBV13 | CASSLGNGTPYEQYF | TGTGCCAGCAGCTTAGGCAATGGGACCCCCTACGAGCAGTACTTC
TRBJ2-1 | NA | TRBD2 | 16 | TRBV5-1 | CASSLARLAGSNEQFF | TGCGCCAGCAGCTTGGCACGACTAGCGGGGAGCAATGAGCAGTTCTTC
TRBJ1-1 | NA | TRBD1 | 15 | TRBV5-8 | CASSFWTGGHTEAFF | TGTGCCAGCAGCTTTTGGACAGGAGGGCACACTGAAGCTTTCTTT
TRBJ2-5 | NA | NA | 15 | TRBV11-2 | CASSLDARGGETQYF | TGTGCCAGCAGCTTAGATGCGCGGGGTGGGGAGACCCAGTACTTC
TRBJ2-2 | few | NA | 12 | TRBV7-9 | CASSFGSGELFF | TGTGCCAGCAGCTTCGGCTCCGGGGAGCTGTTTTTT